A single sample is the source of the 15 T cell receptor beta chains below, sequenced in a study of blood T cells in healthy people across ages. Next came a second PCR, run for about 6 to 12 cycles, which used a sample-barcoded 5' primer along with a J-beta primer mix. Via MiXCR, TCRdb re-called the 5' RACE reads, giving one row per CDR3 protein. This sample carries hundreds of thousands of distinct CDR3 sequences, roughly 43% of them seen once, and the ten largest clones take 25% to 35%. What was sequenced was blood. All receptors come from an elderly man in good health.

The chain uses TRBV10-3 and TRBJ2-6; no definite D call. Trimming cost V 0 bases and J 0 bases, with 9 bases left between them. Per the germline V gene, CDR1 is ENHRY and CDR2 is SYGVKD. This CDR3 has 17 residues. The CDR3 reads CAISESTILSGANVLTF. The CDR3 nucleotides read TGTGCCATCAGTGAGTCTACAATACTCTCTGGGGCCAACGTCCTGACTTTC.

This clonotype has more than one count but fewer than ten. The chain employs TRBV9 and TRBJ2-5; 8 bases align to TRBD1. The CDR3 length is 15 residues. Looked up from germline, CDR1 is SGDLS and CDR2 is YYNGEE. V shed 2 bases and J 4 bases; nucleotides not matched to a gene: 7. The CDR3 DNA reads TGTGCCAGCAGCGTCTCCGGGACAGGTATAGAGACCCAGTACTTC. Its translation is CASSVSGTGIETQYF.

The genes are TRBV7-2 and TRBJ2-1; 10 bases fit TRBD2. With V trimmed by 5 bases and J by 15 bases, 13 bases remained unmatched. The germline gives CDR1 SGHTA, CDR2 FQGNSA. The CDR3 covers 14 residues. The CDR3 DNA follows: TGTGCCAGCAGCATAAGTTATTCTAGCGGGGGCCGGTTCTTC. It is translated as CASSISYSSGGRFF.

Points on this clonotype: Germline and junction disagree at one end, which may indicate a read error. The gene calls are TRBV20-1 and TRBJ2-4; D is perhaps TRBD1 or TRBD2 (5 bases each). With the DNA end fitting TRBJ2-7 better, the J assignment may be wrong. The length of the CDR3 is 16 residues. Germline-derived CDR1 and CDR2 are DFQATT and SNEGSKA (reference sequence). CDR3 residues: CSTRVLGTRGNYEQYF. DNA for the CDR3: TGCAGTACTAGAGTTCTCGGGACCAGAGGAAACTACGAGCAGTACTTC.

The chain carries TRBV6-2 or TRBV6-3 and TRBJ1-2; D call uncertain. From germline, CDR1 is MNHEY and CDR2 SVGEGT. The CDR3 is made up of 16 amino acids. Trimming stripped 0 bases from V and 4 bases from J, with 15 bases between. CDR3 in amino acids: CASSYSSVTACYGYTF. The DNA for the CDR3 is TGTGCCAGCAGTTACTCGTCTGTAACAGCGTGCTATGGCTACACCTTC.

There are a few counts of this clonotype. The chain couples TRBV28 to TRBJ2-5; no reliable D call. CDR3 length: 16 residues. The ends were cut back, 4 bases at V and 4 bases at J, with 19 bases in the middle. The germline V gene encodes CDR1 MDHEN and CDR2 SYDVKM. The CDR3 sequence: CASSSPRPAPRETQYF. In nucleotides, the CDR3 is TGTGCCAGCAGTTCACCCAGACCCGCACCACGAGAGACCCAGTACTTC.

Only one count was recorded for this clonotype. The chain links TRBV12-3 or TRBV12-4 to TRBJ2-3; D ambiguous. The length of the CDR3 is 14 residues. Deletions cut 1 base from V and 5 bases from J, with 10 bases between. CDR3 DNA sequence: TGTGCCAGCAGTTTAGAGGCGCTCCAAGATACGCAGTATTTT. This encodes CASSLEALQDTQYF.

The chain has TRBV5-1 and TRBJ2-5; 9 positions match TRBD2. The CDR3 sequence is 14 residues long. Trimming cost V 9 bases and J 2 bases; bases outside gene matches: 8. Germline CDR1 and CDR2: SGHRS and YFSETQ. The CDR3, as DNA: TGCGCCACCGGCCGTAGCGGGGGACAAGAGACCCAGTACTTC. Its translation: CATGRSGGQETQYF.

This clonotype was detected only once. This chain joins TRBV25-1 and TRBJ2-7, with 8 bases lining up with TRBD1. The ends lost 7 bases at V and 1 base at J; junction bases unmatched: 6. The CDR3 totals 14 residues. Per germline, CDR1 MGHDK and CDR2 SYGVNS. The CDR3 spells CASIPDRASYEQYF. CDR3 DNA: TGTGCCAGCATTCCGGACAGGGCGTCCTACGAGCAGTACTTC.

This clonotype has just a few counts. In DNA form, the CDR3 reads TGTGCCAGCAGTTACACCAGTGTAATGGAGACCCAGTACTTC. This codes for CASSYTSVMETQYF. J is TRBJ2-5 and V is TRBV6-2 or TRBV6-3; D gene uncertain. This CDR3 has 14 amino acids. Germline lookup yields CDR1 MNHEY and CDR2 SVGEGT. V lost 2 bases to trimming and J lost 5 bases, with 12 bases between them.

The chain has TRBV9 and TRBJ2-3, with a weak D call TRBD2 (6 bases). Germline CDR1 SGDLS, CDR2 YYNGEE. Trimming shortened V by 0 bases and J by 6 bases, and 8 bases separated the two germline ends. The CDR3 is 13 residues long. The CDR3 here is CASSVGGEDTQYF. The CDR3 DNA reads TGTGCCAGCAGCGTAGGGGGGGAGGATACGCAGTATTTT.

This clonotype has a handful of counts. CDR3 DNA sequence: TGCGCCAGCAGCCAAGATAGCCGGGGCATGAACACTGAAGCTTTCTTT. Protein sequence: CASSQDSRGMNTEAFF. This chain links TRBV4-1 with TRBJ1-1; possible D gene TRBD1, 5 bases. CDR3 length equals 16 residues. CDR1 MGHRA and CDR2 YSYEKL come from the germline V gene. The V end was cut by 0 bases, the J end by 0 bases, with 11 bases between.

A remark on this clonotype: It may be a read error: a sequence one base away is much more abundant. V usage is TRBV2 and J usage is TRBJ2-7; possible D gene TRBD1, 6 bases. CDR1 SNHLY and CDR2 FYNNEI come from the germline V gene. The V and J ends lost 6 bases and 2 bases respectively, with 14 bases between them. The CDR3 extends over 14 amino acids. The CDR3 coding sequence is TGTGCCAGCAGCGCGAGACAGGCCCCCTACGAGCAGTACTTC. Translated, it gives CASSARQAPYEQYF.

This clonotype appeared a few times. The rearrangement uses TRBV20-1 and TRBJ1-2; 11 bases fit TRBD1. The CDR3 runs to 13 residues. The germline gives CDR1 DFQATT, CDR2 SNEGSKA (reference sequence). Losses at the gene ends were 6 bases for V and 7 bases for J; bases not matched to a gene: 7. The DNA of the CDR3 is TGCAGTGCGCCGGGACAGGGGGTACGTGGCTACACCTTC. This codes for CSAPGQGVRGYTF.

This chain connects TRBV18 to TRBJ2-3; TRBD2 matches 8 bases. The CDR3 is made up of 15 amino acids. V lost 3 bases and J lost 5; bases outside the gene matches: 7. Looked up from germline, CDR1 is KGHSH and CDR2 is LQKENI. The CDR3 coding sequence is TGTGCCAGCTCACCTTCCGGGGGGGTGAGAGATACGCAGTATTTT. It codes for CASSPSGGVRDTQYF. Variable domain in full (rest from reference TRBV18 and TRBJ2-3): NAGVMQNPRHLVRRRGQEARLRCSPMKGHSHVYWYRQLPEEGLKFMVYLQKENIIDESGMPKERFSAEFPKEGPSILRIQQVVRGDSAAYFCASSPSGGVRDTQYFGPGTRLTVL.